This TCR beta chain is drawn from a study of prognosis after radiotherapy for stage I lung cancer. This clonotype was observed many times. The genomic DNA TCR beta CDR3 region underwent two rounds of multiplex PCR. Gene-specific TRBV and TRBJ primers were used in PCR round one. TCRdb redid the calling of the multiplex PCR reads with MiXCR, one entry per CDR3 protein. The sample lists more than 30,000 distinct CDR3 sequences; about 29% were seen once. Trimming removed 5 bases from V and 6 bases from J; junction bases left unmatched: 8. Germline CDR1 is DFQATT and CDR2 is SNEGSKA (reference sequence). CDR3 length: 14 amino acids.

V is TRBV20-1 and J is TRBJ2-5; 11 nucleotides agree with TRBD2. The source of this sequence is a donor of 50 years or more with non-small cell lung cancer. This sample comprised PBMCs, obtained before or after stereotactic body radiation therapy (not recorded which). The CDR3 sequence: CSAALAGGRQTQYF. DNA for the CDR3: TGCAGTGCTGCTTTAGCGGGAGGGAGACAGACCCAGTACTTC.